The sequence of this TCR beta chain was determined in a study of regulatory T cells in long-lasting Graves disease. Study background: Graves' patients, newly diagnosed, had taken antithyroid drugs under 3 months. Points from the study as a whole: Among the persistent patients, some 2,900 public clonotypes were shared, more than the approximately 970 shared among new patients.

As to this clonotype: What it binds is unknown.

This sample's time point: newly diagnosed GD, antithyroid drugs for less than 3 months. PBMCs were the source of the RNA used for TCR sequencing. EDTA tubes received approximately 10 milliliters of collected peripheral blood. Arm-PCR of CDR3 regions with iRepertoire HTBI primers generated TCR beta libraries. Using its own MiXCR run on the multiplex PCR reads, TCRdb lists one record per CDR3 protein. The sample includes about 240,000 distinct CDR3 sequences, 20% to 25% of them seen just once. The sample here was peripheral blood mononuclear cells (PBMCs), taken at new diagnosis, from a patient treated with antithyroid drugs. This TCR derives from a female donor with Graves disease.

CDR3 DNA: TGTGCCAGCAGCGCAAGTCCGACAGATCGAGTATGGGAGCTATATGGCTACACCTTC. Its protein is CASSASPTDRVWELYGYTF. The chain uses TRBV9 and TRBJ1-2, with D possibly being TRBD1 (5 bases). Germline assignment: CDR1 SGDLS and CDR2 YYNGEE. The V end lost 3 bases, the J end lost 5 bases, and 29 bases lay between the germline ends. This CDR3 comprises 19 residues.